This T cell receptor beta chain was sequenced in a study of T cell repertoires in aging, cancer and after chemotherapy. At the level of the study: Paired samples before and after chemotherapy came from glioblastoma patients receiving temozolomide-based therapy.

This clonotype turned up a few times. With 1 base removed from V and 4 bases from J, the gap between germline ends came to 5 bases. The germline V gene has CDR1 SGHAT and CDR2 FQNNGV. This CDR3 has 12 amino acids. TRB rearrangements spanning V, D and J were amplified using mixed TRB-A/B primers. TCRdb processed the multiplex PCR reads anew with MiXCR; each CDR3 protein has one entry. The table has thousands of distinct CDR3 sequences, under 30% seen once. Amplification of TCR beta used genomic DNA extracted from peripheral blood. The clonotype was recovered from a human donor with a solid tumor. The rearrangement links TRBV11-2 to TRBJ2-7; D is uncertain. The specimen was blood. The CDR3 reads CASSLAEYEQYF. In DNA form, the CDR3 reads TGTGCCAGCAGCTTAGCAGAATACGAGCAGTACTTC.